This T cell receptor (beta chain) was recorded in a study of T cell responses to AZD1222 COVID-19 vaccine. TCRdb's table, derived via immunoSEQ multiplex PCR, lists solely in-frame clones and lacks some. This sample has about 120,000 clones; around 87% occur once, and the top ten carry around 3.1%. V lost 1 base and J 5 bases, leaving 15 bases between the germline ends. In germline, CDR1 is SGHAT, CDR2 FQNNGV. The CDR3 is 16 amino acids. Study results and caveats: Repertoire samples came only from after the peak T cell response. Donors, mostly white British, included more females; clonal diversity was possibly underestimated. Spike-wide vaccine-associated CD4 TCRs dominated at 160-218 and 743-854. Reportedly, close to half of spike-specific TCRs are directed against unmutated variant regions.

Concerning this clone itself: The antigen is undetermined.

The TCR was taken from an adult in good health. The sequencing used peripheral blood, collected on day 0 of AZD1222 vaccination. The chain employs TRBV11-2 and TRBJ1-3, with D unresolved. The CDR3, as DNA: TGTGCCAGCAGCTTAGCCGCGGGCGATCGCAGAAACACCATATATTTT. Translated: CASSLAAGDRRNTIYF.